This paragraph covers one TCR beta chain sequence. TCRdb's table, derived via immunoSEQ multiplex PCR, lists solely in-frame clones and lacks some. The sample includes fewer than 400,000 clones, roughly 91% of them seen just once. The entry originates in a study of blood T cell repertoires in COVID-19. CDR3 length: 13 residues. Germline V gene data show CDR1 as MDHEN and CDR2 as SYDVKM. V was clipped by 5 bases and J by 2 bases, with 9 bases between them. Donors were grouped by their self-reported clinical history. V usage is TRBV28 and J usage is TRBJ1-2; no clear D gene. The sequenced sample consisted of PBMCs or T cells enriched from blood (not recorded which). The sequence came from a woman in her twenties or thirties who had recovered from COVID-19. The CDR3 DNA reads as TGTGCCAGCAGTATCCACAGAAACTATGGCTACACCTTC. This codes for CASSIHRNYGYTF.